This TCR beta chain is from a study of cytomegalovirus exposure and HLA in healthy donors listed by TCRdb under 2017. With regard to the full study: In an earlier analysis of under 600 of the donors, approximately 260 Gb of sequence data and 90 million to 120 million unique TCR beta sequences from 180 million or so T cells were reported. Around 330 gigabases of sequencing data and tens of millions of unique TCR sequences made up an early release that covered 640 HLA-typed donors. The genetic ancestry cluster associated with self-reported Caucasian donors included over 80% of the roughly 410 genotyped donors. The aim of the study was to test whether cataloging public T cell receptors could identify signatures of past pathogen exposure. The T cell repertoires of some 670 subjects were profiled by immunosequencing and related to cytomegalovirus serostatus. A separate validation cohort of over a hundred different subjects was used in addition to the approximately 610-subject first cohort. To predict cytomegalovirus infection status, the study brought together high-throughput TCR immunosequencing, statistical association of individual TCRs with disease status, and machine learning. To study patterns of TCR occurrence, a later analysis re-analyzed previously published TCR beta repertoires from 500 to 850 donors and added high-resolution HLA genotyping. Rather than using new phenotypic data, the later analysis identified candidate immune exposures from TCR beta sequences and from how often those sequences occurred across donors. In an earlier analysis of 500 to 650 of the donors, high-throughput TCR beta sequencing was used to judge whether each TCR beta V gene segment behaved as functional or pseudogenic. Alongside the repertoire data, information on donor age, sex, ethnicity and CMV serostatus was compiled. A later genetic analysis used genome-wide SNP genotypes for about three fifths of the 666 donors, treating that subset as a discovery cohort. Every discovery cohort repertoire had been produced on one sequencing platform. HLA typing included class I and class II loci at four-digit resolution. The number of typed donors differed by locus: roughly 629-640 for A, B, C, DRB1 and DQB1; some 500 for DQA1; 606 for DPA1; and 400 to 480 for DPB1. Four to six DR-DQ haplotypes were handled as single units for association and clustering, since linkage in the cohort was strong. On average, 235,054 unique TCR beta nucleotide sequences were sequenced per donor among roughly 430 genotyped donors of the cohort, with roughly 20% of those sequences being non-productive. General findings and caveats noted by the study authors: Several of the top co-occurrence clusters appeared to be linked to parvovirus B19, influenza, CMV and Epstein-Barr virus, according to a later analysis. Most CMV-associated TCR beta chains appeared to be HLA-restricted in a later analysis, and the HLA associations seemed to be driven largely by CMV exposure. In this cohort, only TCR beta chains were sequenced, and detectable features were limited by the absence of alpha or paired-chain data. In the study, 150 to 200 TCR beta chains were listed as associated with cytomegalovirus. An earlier analysis of around 600 of the donors showed that most TCR beta V segments appeared in productive rearrangements either about 87% or about 30% of the time, which broadly matched IMGT annotations. The only immune exposure information available for the cohort was CMV serostatus. A further reported finding was that TCR beta sequences accurately predicted the HLA-A and HLA-B alleles for most subjects in the first cohort. Because counts were too low, about 18 rarely observed V segments, including chromosome 9 orphons, were excluded from the earlier analysis of several hundred of the donors. A group of highly shared sequence variants was considered likely to be a technical artifact of the sequencing pipeline. Correlated functional status among segregating V segments might reflect linkage disequilibrium, but an unknown experimental factor could not be ruled out. Because HLA typing was unavailable for some donors at each locus, only the typed subset was used in association tests. Cytomegalovirus status was reported to be diagnosed by the classifier with high specificity and sensitivity in both the original and validation cohorts. A later genetic analysis associated a missense DCLRE1C variant with V-gene and J-gene trimming of TCR beta chains, and an independent cohort replicated the association. In a later analysis, TCR association rates were found to vary across HLA loci, with the most associated TCRs seen for DRB1 alleles and the fewest for HLA-C alleles. A later genetic analysis reported fewer N-insertions in productive TCRs among donors in an Asian-associated ancestry cluster than the roughly 720-donor mean. The presence/absence analyses assumed that sequencing depth was roughly uniform across donors, and that assumption may not be true. According to the authors, the approach could potentially be generalized to other disease states and immunological phenotypes. Three of the identified cytomegalovirus-associated TCR beta chains were confirmed in vitro to be specific for cytomegalovirus antigens. In a later analysis, 16,951 TCR beta sequences were associated with specific HLA alleles at a false discovery rate of 0.05. Most TCR sequences were seen in very few donors, while some public TCRs were found in many individuals. In a later analysis, HLA-associated TCR beta chains were found to be more clonally expanded and to have lower generation probabilities than equally common non-associated chains. Strong co-occurrence of HLA alleles, especially DR and DQ, made assigning TCR associations to individual alleles difficult.

Library method: the immunoSEQ multiplex PCR assay. The multiplex PCR relied on a mix of 60 forward primers for TCR Vbeta segments and 13 reverse primers for TCR Jbeta segments. The CDR3 region of rearranged TCR beta genes was amplified from genomic DNA by a multiplex PCR assay. The Illumina HiSeq System was used to sequence the amplified TCR beta libraries as 87-base-pair reads. The authors processed their data as follows. A later analysis tallied 80 million to 95 million unique TCR beta chains across the 666 repertoires, and about 12 million of those chains were shared by two or more donors. Raw reads were error-corrected and collapsed into unique sequences by a nearest-neighbor algorithm in which closely related sequences were merged to remove PCR and sequencing errors. To assign V, D and J gene segments, CDR3 sequences were aligned to IMGT reference sequences. Each retained sequence needed at least a six-nucleotide match to both a V gene segment and a J gene segment. Rearrangements were classified as productive when the CDR3 lacked stop codons and remained in frame with V and J, and all other rearrangements were classified as non-productive. Following IMGT convention, CDR3 was defined as the stretch from the second conserved V-encoded cysteine to the conserved J-encoded phenylalanine. Sequences without an unambiguous match to a single V gene segment were excluded from the earlier analysis of 587 of the donors. An earlier analysis of roughly 590 of the donors called V segments functional above 56.7% productive rearrangements and segregating when the between-donor standard deviation exceeded 5%. A statistical classification framework was built to diagnose cytomegalovirus status from the catalog of TCR beta chain sequences. In a later analysis, TCR nucleotide sequences were compared against IMGT/GENE-DB human TR gene sequences so that V and J genes could be assigned. In a later analysis, CDR3 sequences and most-parsimonious VDJ recombination scenarios were assigned using the TCRdist pipeline. In a later analysis, each TCR beta chain was defined by its CDR3 amino acid sequence together with its V-gene family, and reads lacking a unique V-gene family were excluded. To address suspected cross-contamination and a sequencing artifact, a later analysis removed under 600 highly shared, low-generation-probability nucleotide sequences. In a later analysis, a clonal expansion index for each public chain was calculated from normalized within-repertoire ranks of inferred template counts. Generation probabilities in a later analysis came from a VDJ recombination model fitted to out-of-frame rearrangements, and those results were checked against IGoR. In a later analysis, TCR-TCR, TCR-HLA and TCR-CMV co-occurrence was scored with hypergeometric tests, and a repertoire-size bias correction was applied to TCR pairs. False discovery rates were estimated in a later analysis by permuting HLA or CMV assignments 20 times. In a later analysis, co-occurring TCRs were grouped with DBSCAN, and TCRdist sequence similarity was added when clustering was performed within HLA-allele-positive subsets. Co-occurrence clustering excluded repertoires with fewer than 30,000 or more than 120,000 public chains, plus five with anomalous nucleotide sharing. TCRdb mirrors the immuneACCESS table, restricted to in-frame sequences. Some clones are absent from its copies; in checked studies, under half trace to an unresolved V gene, and the reason for the others is unknown. That table furnishes V, J and clone size, whereas the DNA furnished D and trimming. The sample table lists around 180,000 clones, 70% to 90% of them with a count of one. The biggest ten clones account for around 1.9% of the sample.

In total, approximately 610 healthy bone marrow donors made up the cohort. All cohort members were sampled while nominally healthy, although unrecorded immune exposures were likely present. The donor tested CMV seropositive, placing the donor among the approximately 310 seropositive members of the cohort. Every donor gave a peripheral blood sample, and the peripheral blood mononuclear cells from that sample were used for TCR beta sequencing. Genomic DNA extraction from the blood cell samples was performed with the Qiagen DNeasy Blood Extraction Kit. As for this clone: Its antigen has not been determined. The input lacks base qualities; no much larger clone sits a single base away.

The source is a woman aged 18-29 years in good health and CMV-seropositive. Sequencing was done on a sample of PBMCs.

The DNA reads as follows: TGTGCCTGGAGTACGGGGTTGAACACCATATATTTT. The translation is CAWSTGLNTIYF. The chain is assembled from TRBV30 and TRBJ1-3; the D segment cannot be called with confidence. V gives up 2 bases and J gives up 7 bases, and the segment between their germline ends measures 9 bases. The CDR1 and CDR2 encoded by the germline V gene (reference sequence) are GTSNPN and SVGIG. Including cysteine and phenylalanine, the CDR3 has 12 amino acids. The retained sequence is limited to the CDR3, 36 bases, with the frame set at the first base.